A selection of T cell receptor beta chains follows, all from one sample in a study of metastatic and nonmetastatic thyroid tumors. TCRdb used MiXCR to call clones anew from the PCR reads. In the table there are tens of thousands of clones, 9% to 14% of which are singletons. Source material: blood. All receptors come from a male donor with papillary thyroid cancer or a benign thyroid nodule (not recorded which). Some clones in this sample may be carry-over from other donors' samples. The conserved cysteine and the conserved F or W are not part of the CDR3 here. A D gene is named only where the DNA matches it firmly.

V gene: TRBV2; CDR3 length: 12; D gene: NA; J gene: TRBJ2-3; CDR3 protein: ASSESPSSSTQY
V gene: TRBV28; CDR3 length: 11; D gene: NA; J gene: TRBJ1-1; CDR3 protein: ASTQGSETEAF
V gene: TRBV3-1; CDR3 length: 15; D gene: TRBD2; J gene: TRBJ2-7; CDR3 protein: ASSHITAGLASYEQY
V gene: TRBV6-6; CDR3 length: 12; D gene: TRBD2; J gene: TRBJ2-7; CDR3 protein: ASSYFGRAYEQY
V gene: TRBV30; CDR3 length: 13; D gene: NA; J gene: TRBJ2-1; CDR3 protein: AWSTTGKTYNEQF
V gene: TRBV5-1; CDR3 length: 17; D gene: TRBD2; J gene: TRBJ2-1; CDR3 protein: ASSRTRGTSGQTYNEQF
V gene: TRBV28; CDR3 length: 12; D gene: NA; J gene: TRBJ1-2; CDR3 protein: ASRERGQARRYT
V gene: TRBV27; CDR3 length: 12; D gene: NA; J gene: TRBJ2-2; CDR3 protein: ASSLSLNTGELF
V gene: TRBV4-1; CDR3 length: 14; D gene: NA; J gene: TRBJ2-3; CDR3 protein: ASSQPAGGSPDTQY
V gene: TRBV19; CDR3 length: 11; D gene: TRBD1; J gene: TRBJ1-4; CDR3 protein: ASSPHRGGKLF
V gene: TRBV5-5; CDR3 length: 10; D gene: NA; J gene: TRBJ2-7; CDR3 protein: ASSGTLYEQY
V gene: TRBV20-1; CDR3 length: 13; D gene: NA; J gene: TRBJ2-7; CDR3 protein: SASRIGDLSYEQY
V gene: TRBV5-1; CDR3 length: 11; D gene: NA; J gene: TRBJ2-5; CDR3 protein: ASSLVLRETQY
V gene: TRBV6-1; CDR3 length: 14; D gene: TRBD2; J gene: TRBJ2-2; CDR3 protein: ASTLREGWRTGELF
V gene: TRBV19; CDR3 length: 11; D gene: NA; J gene: TRBJ1-1; CDR3 protein: ASSISWGSEAF
V gene: TRBV24-1; CDR3 length: 12; D gene: TRBD1; J gene: TRBJ2-7; CDR3 protein: ATSEPDRDDEQY
V gene: TRBV27; CDR3 length: 12; D gene: NA; J gene: TRBJ2-3; CDR3 protein: ASSFWTATDTQY
V gene: TRBV28; CDR3 length: 12; D gene: TRBD2; J gene: TRBJ2-3; CDR3 protein: AGGERGGTDTQY
V gene: TRBV9; CDR3 length: 11; D gene: NA; J gene: TRBJ2-3; CDR3 protein: ASSVAHGSTQY
V gene: TRBV20-1; CDR3 length: 15; D gene: NA; J gene: TRBJ2-3; CDR3 protein: SARRVGWGAGTDTQY
V gene: TRBV5-4; CDR3 length: 11; D gene: NA; J gene: TRBJ2-1; CDR3 protein: ASSLVGNNEQF
V gene: TRBV27; CDR3 length: 14; D gene: TRBD1; J gene: TRBJ2-1; CDR3 protein: ASSSYRGIRYNEQF
V gene: TRBV7-9; CDR3 length: 13; D gene: NA; J gene: TRBJ2-5; CDR3 protein: ASSLDHRPGKTQY
V gene: TRBV15; CDR3 length: 15; D gene: TRBD1; J gene: TRBJ2-1; CDR3 protein: ATSRDRAGGRYNEQL
V gene: TRBV16; CDR3 length: 12; D gene: NA; J gene: TRBJ1-1; CDR3 protein: ASSHLDRNTEAF
V gene: TRBV12-3/TRBV12-4; CDR3 length: 14; D gene: TRBD1; J gene: TRBJ2-5; CDR3 protein: ASSFTGTGGGETQY
V gene: TRBV6-2/TRBV6-3; CDR3 length: 12; D gene: TRBD1; J gene: TRBJ1-5; CDR3 protein: ASSQTGYNQPQH
V gene: TRBV5-6; CDR3 length: 10; D gene: NA; J gene: TRBJ2-3; CDR3 protein: ASSSNTDTQY
V gene: TRBV6-1; CDR3 length: 14; D gene: TRBD1; J gene: TRBJ1-1; CDR3 protein: ASRAGTGGLYTEAF
V gene: TRBV20-1; CDR3 length: 11; D gene: NA; J gene: TRBJ2-1; CDR3 protein: SASPPGGDEQF
V gene: TRBV19; CDR3 length: 13; D gene: TRBD1; J gene: TRBJ1-2; CDR3 protein: ASSIDGQGLYGYT
V gene: TRBV7-9; CDR3 length: 10; D gene: NA; J gene: TRBJ2-7; CDR3 protein: ASSLGPAEQY
V gene: TRBV7-2; CDR3 length: 13; D gene: NA; J gene: TRBJ2-3; CDR3 protein: ASSPEYLLTDTQY
V gene: TRBV20-1; CDR3 length: 15; D gene: NA; J gene: TRBJ2-3; CDR3 protein: SANPLERGGSTDTQY
V gene: TRBV7-2; CDR3 length: 12; D gene: TRBD1; J gene: TRBJ1-1; CDR3 protein: ASSMTGGATEAF
V gene: TRBV30; CDR3 length: 16; D gene: NA; J gene: TRBJ1-1; CDR3 protein: AWSGGPGTGRRGTEAF
V gene: TRBV5-5; CDR3 length: 13; D gene: NA; J gene: TRBJ2-6; CDR3 protein: ASSLDGSGANVPT
V gene: TRBV27; CDR3 length: 12; D gene: NA; J gene: TRBJ1-1; CDR3 protein: ARSFWKSGTEAF
V gene: TRBV28; CDR3 length: 10; D gene: TRBD2; J gene: TRBJ2-2; CDR3 protein: ASGGGTGELF
V gene: TRBV6-1; CDR3 length: 14; D gene: NA; J gene: TRBJ2-7; CDR3 protein: ASSIWTHLLSYEQY
V gene: TRBV20-1; CDR3 length: 11; D gene: NA; J gene: TRBJ1-2; CDR3 protein: SHGRGRNYGYT
V gene: TRBV6-1; CDR3 length: 13; D gene: TRBD1; J gene: TRBJ2-3; CDR3 protein: ASSHGQGATDTQY
V gene: TRBV19; CDR3 length: 13; D gene: NA; J gene: TRBJ2-2; CDR3 protein: ASSIRLATTSELF
V gene: TRBV25-1; CDR3 length: 13; D gene: TRBD1; J gene: TRBJ1-5; CDR3 protein: ASSRDRGRNQPQH
V gene: TRBV6-4; CDR3 length: 11; D gene: TRBD2; J gene: TRBJ2-2; CDR3 protein: ASSGGSTGELF